The 9 T cell receptor beta chains presented below share a single source sample, sequenced in a study of TIL therapy for anti-PD-1-resistant metastatic lung cancer. Time point noted: pre-treatment sample, taken before nivolumab and TIL therapy. The tumor samples were excised metastases, mostly pleural nodules or supraclavicular lymph nodes. This was the immunoSEQ v3 assay. Assay used: immunoSEQ multiplex PCR; TCRdb lists only in-frame clones, some missing. The top ten clones hold approximately 9.9% of a sample with about 100,000 clones, about three fifths of them seen once. The sample in question was tumor tissue, obtained at baseline. The receptor set was obtained from a person between 25 and 80 years old with non-small cell lung cancer.

The J gene is TRBJ1-2, the V gene TRBV27, with D perhaps matching TRBD1 (5 bases). This CDR3 region has 12 residues. V was clipped by 7 bases and J by 3 bases, with 9 bases between them. The V gene's germline CDR1 is MNHEY and CDR2 SMNVEV (reference sequence). This CDR3 is CASNPGHYGYTF. DNA for the CDR3: TGTGCCAGCAACCCGGGACACTATGGCTACACCTTC.

This rearrangement joins TRBV6-5 to TRBJ2-3, with TRBD1 matching over 8 bases. The CDR3 is 14 amino acids. V dropped 0 bases and J dropped 4; count of bases not matched to a gene: 0. Per germline, CDR1 MNHEY and CDR2 SVGAGI. Here the CDR3 reads CASSYSTGADTQYF. DNA for the CDR3: TGTGCCAGCAGTTACTCGACAGGGGCAGATACGCAGTATTTT.

The rearrangement joins TRBV9 to TRBJ1-1; the D is unclear. Germline CDR1 reads SGDLS; CDR2 reads YYNGEE. V was pared by 3 bases and J by 4 bases, with 13 bases between. The CDR3 runs to 14 residues. CDR3 nucleotides: TGTGCCAGCAGCGACCGCGATCAGAGCACTGAAGCTTTCTTT. Its protein is CASSDRDQSTEAFF.

The gene calls are TRBV5-1 and TRBJ2-2; a possible D gene is TRBD2 (5 bases). Germline-derived CDR1 and CDR2 are SGHRS and YFSETQ. V lost 0 bases and J 1 base, leaving 7 bases between the germline ends. The CDR3 length is 15 residues. The CDR3 coding sequence is TGCGCCAGCAGCTTGGGCGGGTTGAACACCGGGGAGCTGTTTTTT. Residues: CASSLGGLNTGELFF.

J is TRBJ2-1 and V is TRBV18; 7 positions agree with TRBD2. J was trimmed by 9 bases and V by 2 bases; bases with no gene match: 10. The CDR3 is 15 residues long. CDR1 KGHSH and CDR2 LQKENI come from the germline V gene. CDR3 nucleotides: TGTGCCAGCTCACCAGGGGGGGTCCCTTTTGGTGAGCAGTTCTTC. It specifies CASSPGGVPFGEQFF.

This rearrangement joins TRBV5-1 to TRBJ1-5; no reliable D call. Per germline, CDR1 SGHRS and CDR2 YFSETQ. The V and J ends lost 0 bases and 5 bases respectively, with 12 bases between them. This CDR3 spans 15 amino acids. The CDR3 coding sequence is TGCGCCAGCAGCTTGGCCGGGAGGGAGGATCAGCCCCAGCATTTT. Residues: CASSLAGREDQPQHF.

The rearrangement links TRBV2 to TRBJ1-6, with 8 bases fitting TRBD1. The CDR3 has 13 amino acids. Germline V CDR1 and CDR2: SNHLY, FYNNEI. With V trimmed by 8 bases and J by 7 bases, 4 bases remained unmatched. CDR3 bases: TGTGCCAGCCTGCGGGACAGGAATTCACCCCTCCACTTT. Protein sequence: CASLRDRNSPLHF.

The chain links TRBV28 to TRBJ2-7; TRBD2 agrees at 7 bases. Germline V gene lookup returns CDR1 MDHEN and CDR2 SYDVKM. This CDR3 contains 14 residues. Unmatched junction bases numbered 9, after V lost 6 bases and J lost 4 bases. CDR3 amino acids: CASSPASGPYEQYF. CDR3 in DNA: TGTGCCAGCAGCCCCGCTAGCGGACCGTACGAGCAGTACTTC.

The chain couples TRBV29-1 to TRBJ2-3, with D unclear. Looked up from germline, CDR1 is SQVTM and CDR2 is ANQGSEA. The CDR3 spans 12 residues. Deletions cut 3 bases from V and 0 bases from J, with 4 bases between. The CDR3 loop is CSVDTSTDTQYF. The CDR3 nucleotides are TGCAGCGTTGACACTAGCACAGATACGCAGTATTTT.